The 27 T cell receptor beta chains in this list originate from one sample, sequenced in a study of Ad26.COV2.S vaccination and SARS-CoV-2 variants. Treatment reported: approximately 18 received Ad26.COV2.S at low or high dose, single or two shots; about 5 received placebo; per-sample allocation not given. Samples came from day 63 after the first vaccine or placebo injection. Sequenced by immunoSEQ multiplex PCR; TCRdb stores in-frame clones only, minus some. The sample shows 350,000 to 500,000 clones, more than 80% of them seen only once. The sample in question was peripheral blood, obtained in a trial of Ad26.COV2.S vaccine versus placebo. Every receptor here comes from a person aged 18-65 years who received the Ad26.COV2.S COVID-19 vaccine or a placebo.

CDR3 in amino acids: CATSSTGNNQPQHF. The CDR3 DNA follows: TGTGCCACCAGCAGCACAGGAAACAATCAGCCCCAGCATTTT. V and J are TRBV15 and TRBJ1-5; the D gene is possibly TRBD1 (5 bases). V lost 3 bases and J lost 3, with 9 bases in between. Germline V CDR1 and CDR2: LNHNV, YYDKDF (reference sequence). This CDR3 contains 14 residues.

The rearrangement joins TRBV7-6 to TRBJ2-3; the match to TRBD2 covers 8 bases. The V gene's germline CDR1 is SGHVS and CDR2 FNYEAQ. J was trimmed by 3 bases and V by 4 bases; bases with no gene match: 9. The CDR3 is 16 residues long. The CDR3 protein is CASSSTTSGSTDTQYF. As DNA, the CDR3 is TGTGCCAGCAGCTCCACGACAAGCGGGAGTACAGATACGCAGTATTTT.

The V gene is TRBV2, the J gene TRBJ1-1, with D possibly TRBD1 on 6 matching bases. This CDR3 spans 15 amino acids. Trimming left V 6 bases short and J 1 base short, with 15 bases between. Per germline, CDR1 SNHLY and CDR2 FYNNEI. DNA of the CDR3: TGTGCCAGCAGGACCCGAGGAGGGGGGAACACTGAAGCTTTCTTT. Amino acid sequence: CASRTRGGGNTEAFF.

The gene calls are TRBV3-1 (or the pseudogene TRBV3-2) and TRBJ2-5; weak D call: TRBD2 (7 bases). Germline CDR1 LGHDT, CDR2 YNNKEL (reference sequence). V was trimmed by 0 bases and J by 3 bases, leaving 14 bases between them. The CDR3 is 16 amino acids. The CDR3 DNA follows: TGTGCCAGCAGCCAAGATAGGGGGAGGGTAGAAGAGACCCAGTACTTC. Its protein is CASSQDRGRVEETQYF.

The rearrangement joins TRBV30 to TRBJ1-1, with D perhaps matching TRBD1 (6 bases). Looked up from germline, CDR1 is GTSNPN and CDR2 is SVGIG (reference sequence). The CDR3 covers 12 residues. Between the trimmed V and J ends, which lost 2 bases and 5 bases, there was a span of 9 bases. CDR3 residues: CAWSTGRTEAFF. CDR3 bases: TGTGCCTGGAGTACAGGGCGGACTGAAGCTTTCTTT.

The chain employs TRBV5-1 and TRBJ1-2, with 9 bases matching TRBD1. Germline CDR1 and CDR2: SGHRS and YFSETQ. The CDR3 consists of 15 residues. V was clipped by 4 bases and J by 1 base; unmatched bases: 5. The CDR3 bases are TGCGCCAGCAGCGGACAGGGGTCCATTAACTATGGCTACACCTTC. Translation gives CASSGQGSINYGYTF.

The chain joins TRBV9 to TRBJ2-5; D gene uncertain. The CDR3 has 14 amino acids. Trimming cost V 0 bases and J 2 bases, with 8 bases left between them. The germline V gene encodes CDR1 SGDLS and CDR2 YYNGEE. CDR3 residues: CASSVVGSQETQYF. As DNA, the CDR3 is TGTGCCAGCAGCGTAGTCGGCTCTCAAGAGACCCAGTACTTC.

The V and J genes are TRBV7-2 and TRBJ2-7; 10 bases match TRBD2. The germline CDR1 and CDR2 sequences are SGHTA and FQGNSA. CDR3 length: 15 amino acids. Trimming removed 1 base from V and 4 bases from J; junction bases left unmatched: 4. The CDR3 sequence is CASSLEGTSVYEQYF. In nucleotides, the CDR3 is TGTGCCAGCAGCTTAGAGGGGACTAGCGTATACGAGCAGTACTTC.

This chain connects TRBV5-1 to TRBJ2-1, with TRBD2 matching 11 bases. The CDR3 covers 15 residues. V gave up 1 base and J gave up 7 bases; unmatched junction bases: 4. CDR1 is SGHRS and CDR2 is YFSETQ in the germline V gene. In nucleotides, the CDR3 is TGCGCCAGCAGCTTGAAACTAGCGGGAGTTAATGAGCAGTTCTTC. This codes for CASSLKLAGVNEQFF.

This chain uses TRBV12-3 or TRBV12-4 with TRBJ1-2; 8 bases align to TRBD1. CDR3 length: 12 residues. V trimming: 5 bases; J trimming: 8 bases; junction bases outside the gene matches: 4. CDR3 loop: CASSLTGVGYTF. The CDR3 nucleotides are TGTGCCAGCAGTCTGACAGGGGTCGGCTACACCTTC.

The J gene is TRBJ1-1, the V gene TRBV4-1, with 8 bases aligning to TRBD1. V lost 4 bases to trimming and J lost 3 bases; unmatched junction nucleotides: 10. CDR3 size: 16 residues. The germline V gene encodes CDR1 MGHRA and CDR2 YSYEKL. The CDR3 DNA reads TGCGCCAGCAGCCTAACCCTGGACAGGGAGGACACTGAAGCTTTCTTT. Amino acids: CASSLTLDREDTEAFF.

The CDR3: CASSLRRQYGYTF. CDR3 coding DNA: TGTGCCAGCAGTTTACGTAGACAGTATGGCTACACCTTC. The chain has TRBV12-3 or TRBV12-4 and TRBJ1-2, with D tentatively TRBD1 (5 bases). The CDR3 covers 13 residues. V gave up 2 bases and J gave up 5 bases, with 9 bases separating them.

The rearrangement joins TRBV7-2 to TRBJ2-7; 11 bases line up with TRBD2. The CDR3 covers 15 residues. Germline V gives CDR1 SGHTA, CDR2 FQGNSA. J lost 2 bases, V lost 2 bases, and 2 bases had no gene match. Here the CDR3 DNA reads TGTGCCAGCAGCTTAAATAGCGGGAGGGCCTACGAGCAGTACTTC. It translates to CASSLNSGRAYEQYF.

The chain carries TRBV2 and TRBJ1-2, with D unresolved. The V end lost 3 bases, the J end lost 6 bases, and 11 bases lay between the germline ends. From germline, CDR1 is SNHLY and CDR2 FYNNEI. The CDR3 is made up of 13 amino acids. CDR3 sequence: CASSEARTNGYTF. As DNA, the CDR3 is TGTGCCAGCAGTGAGGCCCGGACGAATGGCTACACCTTC.

The genes are TRBV28 and TRBJ2-1; TRBD2 matches at 7 bases. The CDR3 has 15 residues. The germline gives CDR1 MDHEN, CDR2 SYDVKM. The trim removed 5 bases at V and 4 bases at J, leaving 8 bases unmatched. The CDR3 DNA reads TGTGCCAGCAGTCTCGGACTAGAGGGGTACAATGAGCAGTTCTTC. Protein sequence: CASSLGLEGYNEQFF.

The chain couples TRBV11-2 to TRBJ2-3; no definite D call. Germline assignment: CDR1 SGHAT and CDR2 FQNNGV. The V end was cut by 1 base, the J end by 0 bases, with 11 bases between. This CDR3 spans 16 amino acids. This CDR3 reads CASSLGASASTDTQYF. The CDR3 DNA reads as TGTGCCAGCAGCTTAGGGGCTAGTGCTAGCACAGATACGCAGTATTTT.

The sample holds a few counts of this clone. V gene TRBV30 combines with J gene TRBJ2-1, with D unclear. V was trimmed by 0 bases and J by 8 bases, leaving 8 bases between them. From germline, CDR1 is GTSNPN and CDR2 SVGIG (reference sequence). This CDR3 spans 12 amino acids. Here the CDR3 reads CAWSVSHHEQFF. CDR3 nucleotide sequence: TGTGCCTGGAGTGTATCGCACCATGAGCAGTTCTTC.

This sequence joins TRBV18 and TRBJ1-1, with a tentative D call TRBD1 (6 bases). The CDR3 runs to 16 residues. V lost 3 bases and J 2 bases, leaving 16 bases between the germline ends. Looked up from germline, CDR1 is KGHSH and CDR2 is LQKENI. This CDR3 is CASSPPGGASNTEAFF. The CDR3 DNA sequence: TGTGCCAGCTCACCTCCTGGGGGGGCGTCTAACACTGAAGCTTTCTTT.

V gene TRBV9 combines with J gene TRBJ2-3; 14 bases line up with TRBD2. Germline trimming cut 5 bases from V and 4 bases from J; bases unmatched to any gene: 21. Looked up from germline, CDR1 is SGDLS and CDR2 is YYNGEE. This CDR3 comprises 21 residues. CDR3 in DNA: TGTGCCAGCAGTCCCTGGGACAGGGAATCGGCGGGACTAGCGGGAGCAGATACGCAGTATTTT. Translating gives CASSPWDRESAGLAGADTQYF.

The rearrangement uses TRBV5-1 and TRBJ2-7; TRBD1 matches at 9 bases. V lost 7 bases, J lost 4 bases, and 12 bases stayed unmatched. This CDR3 is built from 15 residues. CDR1 and CDR2 from the germline V gene are SGHRS and YFSETQ. CDR3 in amino acids: CASGESGTGPYEQYF. CDR3 sequence (DNA): TGCGCCAGCGGCGAGTCCGGGACAGGGCCTTACGAGCAGTACTTC.

This clone was recorded once. The rearrangement uses TRBV5-4 and TRBJ2-7, with 9 bases lining up with TRBD1. The CDR3 extends over 15 amino acids. With V trimmed by 5 bases and J by 5 bases, 11 bases remained unmatched. The germline CDR1 and CDR2 sequences are SGHNT and YYREEE (reference sequence). DNA of the CDR3: TGTGCCAGCAGGGTCTCCGGGACAGGGCTCGACGAGCAGTACTTC. This sequence encodes CASRVSGTGLDEQYF. The full variable domain, with the rest looked up from reference TRBV5-4 and TRBJ2-7, is ETGVTQSPTHLIKTRGQQVTLRCSSQSGHNTVSWYQQALGQGPQFIFQYYREEENGRGNFPPRFSGLQFPNYSSELNVNALELDDSALYLCASRVSGTGLDEQYFGPGTRLTVT.

The chain couples TRBV7-6 to TRBJ2-1; 8 bases map to TRBD1. Trimming at V came to 4 bases and at J to 5 bases, leaving 19 bases not matched to a gene. This CDR3 is built from 19 residues. Per germline, CDR1 SGHVS and CDR2 FNYEAQ. The CDR3 sequence is CASSSLGQGKRQEDNEQFF. The CDR3 bases are TGTGCCAGCAGCTCCCTCGGACAGGGCAAAAGGCAGGAGGACAATGAGCAGTTCTTC. Based on the CDR3 plus reference TRBV7-6 and TRBJ2-1, the full variable domain is GAGVSQSPRYKVTKRGQDVALRCDPISGHVSLYWYRQALGQGPEFLTYFNYEAQQDKSGLPNDRFSAERPEGSISTLTIQRTEQRDSAMYRCASSSLGQGKRQEDNEQFFGPGTRLTVL.

The chain couples TRBV19 to TRBJ1-1; the D is unclear. The length of the CDR3 is 11 residues. V lost 8 bases to trimming and J lost 6 bases, with 10 bases between them. The V gene's germline CDR1 is LNHDA and CDR2 SQIVND (reference sequence). The CDR3 here is CASSGGAEAFF. CDR3 DNA: TGTGCCAGTTCAGGCGGAGCTGAAGCTTTCTTT. The entire variable domain, with the rest obtained from reference TRBV19 and TRBJ1-1, is as follows: DGGITQSPKYLFRKEGQNVTLSCEQNLNHDAMYWYRQDPGQGLRLIYYSQIVNDFQKGDIAEGYSVSREKKESFPLTVTSAQKNPTAFYLCASSGGAEAFFGQGTRLTVV.

The chain recombines TRBV2 with TRBJ1-2; D not certain. The CDR3 length is 15 residues. The V end lost 2 bases, the J end lost 2 bases, and 12 bases lay between the germline ends. Germline V lookup: CDR1 SNHLY, CDR2 FYNNEI. CDR3 residues: CASSEWTSRNYGYTF. In DNA, the CDR3 is TGTGCCAGCAGTGAATGGACCAGTAGAAACTATGGCTACACCTTC. Drawing the rest from reference TRBV2 and TRBJ1-2, the complete variable domain is EPEVTQTPSHQVTQMGQEVILRCVPISNHLYFYWYRQILGQKVEFLVSFYNNEISEKSEIFDDQFSVERPDGSNFTLKIRSTKLEDSAMYFCASSEWTSRNYGYTFGSGTRLTVV.

The chain employs TRBV5-1 and TRBJ2-2, with 7 nucleotides matching TRBD1. This CDR3 is built from 19 residues. Germline trimming cut 4 bases from V and 7 bases from J; bases unmatched to any gene: 22. Germline V gene sequence: CDR1 SGHRS, CDR2 YFSETQ. CDR3: CASSPPWTGTPEGSGELFF. The CDR3, as DNA: TGCGCCAGCAGCCCACCTTGGACAGGAACCCCTGAAGGAAGCGGGGAGCTGTTTTTT. The full variable domain, rest sourced from reference TRBV5-1 and TRBJ2-2, is KAGVTQTPRYLIKTRGQQVTLSCSPISGHRSVSWYQQTPGQGLQFLFEYFSETQRNKGNFPGRFSGRQFSNSRSEMNVSTLELGDSALYLCASSPPWTGTPEGSGELFFGEGSRLTVL.

The chain carries TRBV4-3 and TRBJ2-7; maybe TRBD2 (6 bases). The V gene's germline CDR1 is LGHNA and CDR2 YSLEER. CDR3 length: 16 amino acids. The V gene lost 2 bases and the J gene lost 4 bases, with 18 bases spanning the gap. The CDR3 DNA reads TGCGCCAGCAGCCAATACTGGACGGGAGAAACGTACGAGCAGTACTTC. Its protein is CASSQYWTGETYEQYF.

The V call is TRBV7-2, the J call TRBJ2-5, with D perhaps TRBD1 (5 bases). Trimming stripped 3 bases from V and 4 bases from J, with 9 bases between. Germline values: CDR1 SGHTA, CDR2 FQGNSA. The CDR3 consists of 13 residues. CDR3 coding DNA: TGTGCCAGCAGCTTTCAGGGTAGAGAGACCCAGTACTTC. Amino acids: CASSFQGRETQYF.